The clone carrying this TCR beta chain was observed many times. What it binds is unknown. The data belong to a study of spatial heterogeneity in lung cancer. Study-level background: Strong correlation linked TCR transcript counts in tumor regions to a T cell module score derived from matched bulk RNA-seq.

Study-wide points: Tumor T cells had an estimated coverage that came to around 6.5% for alpha chains and 13% for beta chains. Within tumors, counts of expanded alpha and beta TCRs tracked tumor mutation counts.

Time point denoted: sample taken at primary tumor resection. Extraction of whole RNA from tumor, nontumor lung or frozen PBMC preceded unsorted sequencing. Unique molecular identifiers, one per molecule, were present on every TCR cDNA molecule. TCRdb analysed the 5' RACE reads with MiXCR anew, one entry per CDR3 protein. The profile shows several thousand distinct CDR3 sequences, 8.4% of them singletons. CDR3 length: 13 residues. Trimming took off 5 bases at V and 4 bases at J, with 11 bases between the two ends. From germline, CDR1 is DFQATT and CDR2 SNEGSKA (reference sequence). The clonotype was recovered from a female donor with early-stage non-small cell lung cancer. Sample: lung tumor tissue, taken at surgery. The chain has TRBV20-1 and TRBJ2-2, with D perhaps TRBD1 (6 bases). The CDR3 loop is CSAYQGSTGELFF. CDR3 nucleotides: TGCAGTGCTTACCAGGGGTCCACCGGGGAGCTGTTTTTT.